What follows is one T cell receptor beta chain and its context. The assay was immunoSEQ multiplex PCR, and TCRdb's table has in-frame clones only and misses some. Seen here are 250,000 to 300,000 clones, about 86% observed once, and the top ten hold about 3.5%. Donors were grouped by their self-reported clinical history. Cohort 3 recovery required two negative PCRs, clearance, or symptom resolution. The CDR3 has 16 residues. J lost 4 bases, V lost 7 bases, and 13 bases had no gene match. In germline, CDR1 is LGHNT, CDR2 FRNRAP. This sample is part of a study of blood T cell repertoires in COVID-19. Turning to the study itself: Sources were T cells, B-cell-depleted T cells, or PBMCs; the material itself was cDNA or gDNA.

This receptor was taken from a man aged 50 to 59 who had recovered from COVID-19. The sample comprised PBMCs or T cells enriched from blood (not recorded which). The V call is TRBV12-5, the J call TRBJ2-1; 7 nucleotides agree with TRBD2. The chain's CDR3 is CASDPYPGGTYNEQFF. The CDR3 DNA reads TGTGCTAGTGACCCTTACCCGGGGGGTACTTACAATGAGCAGTTCTTC.